This T cell receptor beta chain originates from a study of monozygotic twins with inflammatory bowel disease. CDR3 size: 14 residues. Findings and limits, study-wide: Added variability in patient repertoires may stem from differing immunosuppressive treatments.

TCRdb derives one entry per CDR3 protein from the 5' RACE reads, leaving out DNA. The data include about 170,000 distinct CDR3 sequences; the top ten clones carry 2.8%. For this clonotype: Its antigen is undetermined.

Blood was drawn at around 2.5 ml per donor. This clonotype was obtained from a human donor with ulcerative colitis or Crohn's disease, or a healthy co-twin of an affected twin (not recorded which). Input material: blood. This rearrangement joins TRBV12-3 or TRBV12-4 to TRBJ1-1; TCRdb outputs TRBD1, but without DNA this stays unchecked. The CDR3 loop reads CASSRGTGRTEAFF.